What follows are 32 T cell receptor beta chains derived from one specimen sequenced in a study of blood T cell repertoires in COVID-19. Clones were sequenced by immunoSEQ multiplex PCR, and TCRdb holds only the in-frame ones, with some missing. Here the sample spans roughly 330,000 clones, over 75% being singletons. The sample taken for sequencing was PBMCs or T cells enriched from blood (not recorded which). Every receptor here comes from a woman in her 30s who had recovered from COVID-19.

The sample holds a few counts of this clone. This chain links TRBV4-1 with TRBJ1-2; D gene uncertain. Trimming removed 3 bases from V and 5 bases from J, with 7 bases in between. The CDR3 has 12 residues. Per the germline V gene, CDR1 is MGHRA and CDR2 is YSYEKL. The CDR3 is CASSHAGYGYTF. The CDR3 DNA reads as TGCGCCAGCAGCCACGCGGGGTATGGCTACACCTTC.

This clone was seen a single time. The gene calls are TRBV15 and TRBJ1-3, with 7 bases aligning to TRBD1. V dropped 3 bases and J dropped 0; count of bases not matched to a gene: 5. This CDR3 spans 16 amino acids. From germline, CDR1 is LNHNV and CDR2 YYDKDF (reference sequence). The CDR3 DNA sequence: TGTGCCACCAGCAGGGACAGGTTTCCCTCTGGAAACACCATATATTTT. Translating gives CATSRDRFPSGNTIYF.

This chain joins TRBV7-9 and TRBJ1-5; 9 bases agree with TRBD1. Germline values: CDR1 SEHNR, CDR2 FQNEAQ (reference sequence). This CDR3 contains 15 residues. The trim removed 5 bases at V and 4 bases at J, leaving 6 bases unmatched. The CDR3 bases are TGTGCCAGCAGCCCCGGGACAGGGAGAAATCAGCCCCAGCATTTT. Protein sequence: CASSPGTGRNQPQHF.

The V call is TRBV27, the J call TRBJ2-3; 7 bases are a match to TRBD1. CDR1 and CDR2 from the germline V gene are MNHEY and SMNVEV (reference sequence). V lost 5 bases, J lost 2 bases, and 7 bases stayed unmatched. The CDR3 totals 15 residues. CDR3 amino acids: CASSRRQGDTDTQYF. DNA of the CDR3: TGTGCCAGCAGTCGACGACAGGGAGACACAGATACGCAGTATTTT.

V usage is TRBV7-2 and J usage is TRBJ2-1, with a possible D match to TRBD2 (6 bases). V was shortened by 5 bases and J by 13 bases, with 18 bases between the two germline ends. This CDR3 comprises 13 residues. Germline V CDR1 and CDR2: SGHTA, FQGNSA. CDR3 in DNA: TGTGCCAGCAGCCCGAGGGCGGAACTAGCACAGTTCTTC. This encodes CASSPRAELAQFF.

This chain uses TRBV20-1 with TRBJ1-5; weak D call: TRBD1 (6 bases). Germline CDR1 DFQATT, CDR2 SNEGSKA (reference sequence). The CDR3 is 16 amino acids. V was pared by 3 bases and J by 4 bases, with 19 bases between. This CDR3 is CSASKFSGTQNQPQHF. The CDR3 DNA reads as TGCAGTGCTAGTAAATTTTCCGGGACACAGAATCAGCCCCAGCATTTT.

Here the CDR3 reads CASRADATNEKLFF. The CDR3 nucleotides are TGTGCCAGCAGGGCTGATGCAACTAATGAAAAACTGTTTTTT. The chain combines TRBV6-5 with TRBJ1-4; D gene uncertain. Trimming took 6 bases from V and 0 from J, leaving 8 bases between them. Germline loops: CDR1 MNHEY, CDR2 SVGAGI. The CDR3 loop spans 14 amino acids.

The chain carries TRBV2 and TRBJ1-1, with unresolved D. The germline V and J ends were trimmed by 7 bases and 4 bases, with 13 bases remaining between them. The CDR3 spans 13 residues. The germline V gene encodes CDR1 SNHLY and CDR2 FYNNEI. The CDR3 DNA is TGTGCCAGCACCCTAAATGGAGGCACTGAAGCTTTCTTT. Residues: CASTLNGGTEAFF.

The chain recombines TRBV1 with TRBJ1-4. TRBV1 is a recognized pseudogene. The CDR3 length is 16 residues. The CDR3 spells CTSSQDAGSGLEKLFF. CDR3 nucleotides: TGCACCAGCAGCCAAGATGCGGGGAGTGGTTTGGAAAAACTGTTTTTT.

This chain connects TRBV2 to TRBJ2-1, with no clear D. Deletions cut 4 bases from V and 0 bases from J, with 4 bases between. Germline CDR1 is SNHLY and CDR2 is FYNNEI. There are 13 residues in the CDR3. Here the CDR3 reads CASSGGSYNEQFF. The DNA for the CDR3 is TGTGCCAGCAGTGGCGGCTCCTACAATGAGCAGTTCTTC.

The chain is built from TRBV2 and TRBJ1-3, with TRBD1 identical over 7 bases. The CDR3 covers 14 residues. After removal of 11 bases from V and 5 bases from J, the junction contained 12 bases not matched to a gene. The germline V gene encodes CDR1 SNHLY and CDR2 FYNNEI. Here the CDR3 reads CAPRWTGVRNTIYF. The CDR3 bases are TGTGCCCCCCGCTGGACAGGAGTGAGAAACACCATATATTTT.

This clone was seen repeatedly, ten times or more. This rearrangement joins TRBV7-6 to TRBJ1-1; D call uncertain. Per germline, CDR1 SGHVS and CDR2 FNYEAQ. Trimming left V 4 bases short and J 0 bases short, with 12 bases between. This CDR3 is 15 amino acids long. CDR3 DNA: TGTGCCAGCAGCTCCCACCCGGGATTGAACACTGAAGCTTTCTTT. This sequence encodes CASSSHPGLNTEAFF.

Ten or more counts support this clone. The genes are TRBV19 and TRBJ2-2; possibly TRBD1 for D (5 bases). The CDR3 is 15 residues long. Trimming left V 4 bases short and J 5 bases short, with 14 bases between. The germline gives CDR1 LNHDA, CDR2 SQIVND (reference sequence). CDR3 sequence reads: CASSTHAGITGELFF. CDR3 sequence (DNA): TGTGCCAGTAGTACCCACGCAGGGATAACCGGGGAGCTGTTTTTT.

The J gene is TRBJ2-4, the V gene TRBV13; 15 bases line up with TRBD2. The germline gives CDR1 PRHDT, CDR2 FYEKMQ (reference sequence). This CDR3 region has 19 residues. Trimming removed 2 bases from V and 0 bases from J; junction bases left unmatched: 5. The DNA of the CDR3 is TGTGCCAGCAGCTTAACAGGACTAGCGGGGGGGCAAGCCAAAAACATTCAGTACTTC. Translating gives CASSLTGLAGGQAKNIQYF.

V and J are TRBV6-1 and TRBJ2-7; possibly TRBD2 for D (7 bases). V was pared by 0 bases and J by 0 bases, with 18 bases between. This CDR3 has 18 residues. Germline-derived CDR1 and CDR2 are MNHNS and SASEGT. The CDR3 protein is CASSEALGGGPLSYEQYF. The CDR3 bases are TGTGCCAGCAGTGAAGCGCTAGGGGGGGGCCCCCTCTCCTACGAGCAGTACTTC.

The chain combines TRBV6-2 or TRBV6-3 with TRBJ2-4; D perhaps matches TRBD2 (7 bases). This CDR3 region has 14 residues. Looked up from germline, CDR1 is MNHEY and CDR2 is SVGEGT. The germline V and J ends were trimmed by 2 bases and 7 bases, with 12 bases remaining between them. The DNA of the CDR3 is TGTGCCAGCAGTTACGCGGGGGCCGGGAACATTCAGTACTTC. This sequence encodes CASSYAGAGNIQYF.

This rearrangement joins TRBV6-5 to TRBJ1-1; D gene uncertain. V was cut by 0 bases and J by 4 bases, with 9 bases left in between. CDR1 MNHEY and CDR2 SVGAGI come from the germline V gene. The CDR3 sequence is 14 residues long. The CDR3 DNA reads as TGTGCCAGCAGTTACTCGATGGAGTCCACTGAAGCTTTCTTT. It specifies CASSYSMESTEAFF.

The chain joins TRBV9 to TRBJ2-1, with D possibly matching TRBD2 (6 bases). This CDR3 is built from 17 residues. Trimming took 0 bases from V and 8 from J, leaving 21 bases between them. The germline V gene encodes CDR1 SGDLS and CDR2 YYNGEE. CDR3 region: CASSVEFGTWGSDEQFF. The CDR3 DNA reads as TGTGCCAGCAGCGTAGAATTCGGGACTTGGGGGAGCGATGAGCAGTTCTTC.

CDR3 sequence reads: CASSPSKPDSYEQYF. CDR3 DNA: TGTGCCAGCAGTCCCAGTAAACCAGACTCCTACGAGCAGTACTTC. The gene calls are TRBV28 and TRBJ2-7; D remains unclear. Germline CDR1 is MDHEN and CDR2 is SYDVKM. The CDR3 contains 15 residues. The V end lost 5 bases, the J end lost 0 bases, and 14 bases lay between the germline ends.

This rearrangement joins TRBV7-9 to TRBJ1-2; D possibly corresponds to TRBD1 (5 bases). The CDR3 runs to 12 residues. V shed 5 bases and J shed 6 bases, with 10 bases lying between them. The germline V gene has CDR1 SEHNR and CDR2 FQNEAQ (reference sequence). CDR3 in DNA: TGTGCCAGCAGCCCAGGGCCTGATGGCTACACCTTC. It encodes CASSPGPDGYTF.

The count of this clone is one. This chain uses TRBV5-4 with TRBJ2-1, with TRBD2 matching over 11 bases. This CDR3 spans 16 amino acids. The ends lost 3 bases at V and 1 base at J; junction bases unmatched: 3. Germline CDR1 reads SGHNT; CDR2 reads YYREEE (reference sequence). The DNA of the CDR3 is TGTGCCAGCAGCTCGGGACTAGCGGCTTCCTACAATGAGCAGTTCTTC. This translates into CASSSGLAASYNEQFF.

This clone was detected only a few times. The chain employs TRBV30 and TRBJ1-1; TRBD1 matches at 10 bases. Germline CDR1 is GTSNPN and CDR2 is SVGIG (reference sequence). J lost 5 bases, V lost 2 bases, and 11 bases had no gene match. The CDR3 runs 16 residues. This CDR3 reads CAWSMTGTGARTEAFF. CDR3 in DNA: TGTGCCTGGAGTATGACCGGGACAGGGGCCCGGACTGAAGCTTTCTTT.

The chain combines TRBV3-1 (or the pseudogene TRBV3-2) with TRBJ2-7; no clear D. This CDR3 contains 14 residues. Looked up from germline, CDR1 is LGHDT and CDR2 is YNNKEL (reference sequence). V was trimmed by 0 bases and J by 2 bases, leaving 8 bases between them. The CDR3 reads CASSQDDLPYEQYF. The CDR3 DNA reads as TGTGCCAGCAGCCAAGATGACTTACCCTACGAGCAGTACTTC.

This chain links TRBV6-5 with TRBJ2-1, with D possibly TRBD2 on 6 matching bases. The V gene lost 2 bases and the J gene lost 11 bases, with 22 bases spanning the gap. The germline gives CDR1 MNHEY, CDR2 SVGAGI. The CDR3 runs 16 residues. The CDR3 nucleotides are TGTGCCAGCAGTTACGGGTCAGTTACGGGGGTATATCAGCAGTTCTTC. As protein: CASSYGSVTGVYQQFF.

The chain joins TRBV5-1 to TRBJ1-1, with D uncertain. Germline CDR1 and CDR2: SGHRS and YFSETQ. The CDR3 is 14 residues long. V lost 4 bases to trimming and J lost 2 bases, with 12 bases between them. Written as DNA, the CDR3 is TGCGCCAGCAGCGTACAGCAGATAAACACTGAAGCTTTCTTT. Translation: CASSVQQINTEAFF.

The rearrangement joins TRBV5-1 to TRBJ1-3; 7 nucleotides agree with TRBD1. Germline V gene lookup returns CDR1 SGHRS and CDR2 YFSETQ. This CDR3 is 17 amino acids long. The V segment lost 4 bases and the J segment 0 bases; nucleotides outside the gene matches: 10. CDR3 amino acids: CASSTGQAPSSGNTIYF. The CDR3, as DNA: TGCGCCAGCAGCACCGGACAGGCCCCAAGCTCTGGAAACACCATATATTTT.

This chain connects TRBV6-5 to TRBJ1-2; maybe TRBD1 (5 bases). Germline loops: CDR1 MNHEY, CDR2 SVGAGI. CDR3 length: 15 residues. The V end was cut by 2 bases, the J end by 2 bases, with 12 bases between. CDR3 residues: CASSYQGPGNYGYTF. The CDR3 DNA reads TGTGCCAGCAGTTACCAAGGGCCAGGGAACTATGGCTACACCTTC.

This clone has more than one count but fewer than ten. The chain links TRBV4-2 to TRBJ2-3; 12 positions agree with TRBD2. Germline V gives CDR1 LGHNA, CDR2 YNFKEQ. V shed 1 base, J shed 0 bases, and the junction held 5 bases outside the gene matches. The CDR3 spans 18 residues. CDR3 coding DNA: TGTGCCAGCAGCCAAGCCCTAGCGGGGGGGCCTAGCACAGATACGCAGTATTTT. Protein sequence: CASSQALAGGPSTDTQYF.

V is TRBV27 and J is TRBJ2-7, with 10 positions matching TRBD2. Losses at the gene ends were 6 bases for V and 2 bases for J; bases not matched to a gene: 4. Per germline, CDR1 MNHEY and CDR2 SMNVEV (reference sequence). The CDR3 totals 14 residues. DNA of the CDR3: TGTGCCAGCAGAGTAGCGGGGGGACCCTACGAGCAGTACTTC. Amino acids: CASRVAGGPYEQYF.

The chain recombines TRBV4-1 with TRBJ1-5; TRBD1 matches at 8 bases. CDR1 is MGHRA and CDR2 is YSYEKL in the germline V gene. The CDR3 contains 16 residues. J lost 3 bases, V lost 4 bases, and 8 bases had no gene match. The chain's CDR3 is CASSRAQGGSNQPQHF. As DNA, the CDR3 is TGCGCCAGCAGCCGGGCACAGGGGGGGTCCAATCAGCCCCAGCATTTT.

The genes are TRBV2 and TRBJ1-2, with 12 bases aligning to TRBD1. The CDR3 has 18 amino acids. Per the germline V gene, CDR1 is SNHLY and CDR2 is FYNNEI. With V trimmed by 5 bases and J by 0 bases, 10 bases remained unmatched. CDR3 residues: CASSNPPGQGATNYGYTF. The CDR3 region has the DNA TGTGCCAGCAGTAATCCCCCGGGACAGGGGGCGACTAACTATGGCTACACCTTC. Full variable domain (rest looked up from reference TRBV2 and TRBJ1-2): EPEVTQTPSHQVTQMGQEVILRCVPISNHLYFYWYRQILGQKVEFLVSFYNNEISEKSEIFDDQFSVERPDGSNFTLKIRSTKLEDSAMYFCASSNPPGQGATNYGYTFGSGTRLTVV.

This clone was counted only a few times. The V call is TRBV29-1, the J call TRBJ2-2, with 7 bases lining up with TRBD1. V shed 0 bases and J 5 bases; nucleotides not matched to a gene: 6. The CDR3 has 15 amino acids. Germline V CDR1 and CDR2: SQVTM, ANQGSEA. The CDR3 sequence: CSVEDRQGGTGELFF. CDR3 DNA sequence: TGCAGCGTTGAAGATAGACAGGGTGGAACCGGGGAGCTGTTTTTT.